This T cell receptor beta chain was profiled in a study of blood T cell repertoires in COVID-19 (dated by TCRdb to the early 2020s). For context, the study as a whole: Collaborator samples came from the United States, Italy and Spain and covered acute and convalescent phases of COVID-19. Deeply sampled blood TCRbeta repertoires from subjects exposed to, actively infected with, or recovered from COVID-19 were included in the dataset. The samples were drawn from the first 160 participants of the ongoing ImmuneRACE study and from some 1,300 subjects provided by 6 global collaborators. A freely available public database, intended as a resource for researchers studying the immune response to SARS-CoV-2, is where the repertoires were released. The sample metadata nearly always contained a de-identified subject ID, COVID-19 status, age in years and sex. HLA class I and class II types, where available, came from metadata supplied by the sample provider rather than from assay-based typing. The material from the prospective study consisted of cDNA or gDNA derived from T cells, B-cell-depleted T cells, or PBMCs.

Participants in the prospective study were aged roughly 18 to 100 years, lived in under 30 United States geographic areas, and enrolled through a virtual design. To assign participants to cohorts, the prospective study relied on clinical history that participants themselves reported in a screening survey and a study questionnaire. For ImmuneRACE Cohort 3, a participant was defined as recovered based on two consecutive negative NP/OP PCR tests, clearance by a healthcare professional, or resolution of symptoms. Each participant in the prospective study had whole blood, serum and a nasopharyngeal or oropharyngeal swab collected by mobile phlebotomists. Prospective study participants could optionally give additional blood draws and questionnaires over an approximately two-month period. Before DNA extraction, blood samples from the prospective study were shipped at room temperature or frozen. Regarding this clone: Its target antigen remains unknown. No base-level quality is on record; no much larger clone is a single base apart.

TCRbeta CDR3 regions were amplified from genomic DNA using the immunoSEQ Assay, a bias-controlled multiplex PCR. In the source study's methods: The number of nucleated cells in each sample was estimated by amplification of reference gene primers within the assay. Sequence reads were collapsed and filtered to measure the absolute abundance of every unique TCRbeta CDR3 rearrangement. For each sample, productive Simpson clonality was calculated as the square root of Simpson's diversity index across productive rearrangements. The immuneACCESS repertoire file appears here via TCRdb, limited to in-frame rearrangements. These files lack a portion of the clones; in checked studies, under half of the deficit traces to unresolved V genes, and the cause of the others is not known. V and J calls and clone size come straight from that table; D and trimming were deduced from the DNA. The table for this sample lists about 180,000 clones; 80% to 90% of them were counted only once. The biggest ten clones account for 9% of the sample.

Findings and caveats that apply to the study as a whole: Clinical and demographic metadata were provided uncurated, with the amount varying by source and participant.

The germline V gene (reference sequence) provides CDR1 MNHEY and CDR2 SMNVEV. There are 14 amino acids in the CDR3, from cysteine to phenylalanine inclusive. The sequence is cut down to CDR3 DNA, 42 bases in frame from base 1. The germline ends are 13 bases apart after V is trimmed by 3 bases and J by 5 bases. This clonotype originated in a woman under 30 who had recovered from COVID-19. The chain is made from TRBV27 and TRBJ1-2; a tentative D call is TRBD1 (5 bases match). The specimen sequenced was PBMCs or T cells enriched from blood (not recorded which). The encoded CDR3 is CASSFGRGLYGYTF. The DNA sequence follows: TGTGCCAGCAGTTTCGGTCGGGGACTTTATGGCTACACCTTC.